These T cell receptor beta chains were read from a single sample in a study of T cells after yellow fever vaccination. TCRdb independently ran MiXCR on the 5' RACE reads; one entry per CDR3 protein. The sample records some 300,000 distinct CDR3 sequences, approximately 10% being singletons. The sequences come from CD4+ T cells sorted from PBMCs, collected 5 days after the yellow fever booster vaccination. Receptor source: a man aged 18 to 30 who received the YFV17D yellow fever vaccine. Each CDR3 is given with its conserved first and last residue. A D gene is named only where the DNA matches it firmly. Only part of the rows carry a size: once, few, many, or a class if the clone is expanded.

few	TRBV7-2	TRBJ2-2	TRBD2	TGTGCCAGCAGCTTAATTGGGCTAGCGGGGGCCGGCGGGGAGCTGTTTTTT	CASSLIGLAGAGGELFF
.	TRBV20-1	TRBJ1-1	TRBD1	TGCAGTGCTAGATGGCCAGGGGGGAACACTGAAGCTTTCTTT	CSARWPGGNTEAFF
few	TRBV5-1	TRBJ1-6	.	TGCGCCAGCAGCTTGCCCCCGGAGGACTCACCCCTCCACTTT	CASSLPPEDSPLHF
few	TRBV7-2	TRBJ2-3	TRBD2	TGTGCCAGCAGCTTAGTAGCTCTAGCGGGCACAGATACGCAGTATTTT	CASSLVALAGTDTQYF
many	TRBV5-1	TRBJ1-1	TRBD1	TGCGCCAGCAGCTTGGGACAGGGAATGAACACTGAAGCTTTCTTT	CASSLGQGMNTEAFF
.	TRBV30	TRBJ2-1	TRBD2	TGTGCCTGGAGTCCCGGGACTAGCGGGGTATACAATGAGCAGTTCTTC	CAWSPGTSGVYNEQFF
few	TRBV4-1	TRBJ2-7	.	TGCGCCAGCAGCCAAGGTCTTGAGGCCGAGCAGTACTTC	CASSQGLEAEQYF
many	TRBV7-2	TRBJ2-6	.	TGTGCCAGCAGCTTAAGACAGACTGCCGGGGCCAACGTCCTGACTTTC	CASSLRQTAGANVLTF
many	TRBV20-1	TRBJ1-6	.	TGCAGTGCTCCGCCCGCGGCGGGGAATTCACCCCTCCACTTT	CSAPPAAGNSPLHF
.	TRBV28	TRBJ2-3	TRBD1	TGTGCCAGCAGTCGCCAGGGGGCTTACACAGATACGCAGTATTTT	CASSRQGAYTDTQYF
.	TRBV13	TRBJ2-1	TRBD2	TGTGCCAGCAGCTTGACTGGACTAGTGGCTGAGCAGTTCTTC	CASSLTGLVAEQFF
few	TRBV6-6	TRBJ1-3	TRBD1	TGTGCCAGCAGGGTACAGGGGGCGCTGGGAAACACCATATATTTT	CASRVQGALGNTIYF
many	TRBV5-1	TRBJ2-3	TRBD2	TGCGCCAGCAGCCAGGGACTAGCGGGGGGCTCAGATACGCAGTATTTT	CASSQGLAGGSDTQYF
many	TRBV5-1	TRBJ2-6	.	TGCGCCAGCAGCTTAGATACTGGGGCCAACGTCCTGACTTTC	CASSLDTGANVLTF
few	TRBV5-1	TRBJ1-2	.	TGCGCCAGCAGCATATACAGGGATGGCTACACCTTC	CASSIYRDGYTF
many	TRBV5-1	TRBJ1-1	.	TGCGCCAGCAGCTTGGGGCCGTCCGGTACTGAAGCTTTCTTT	CASSLGPSGTEAFF
.	TRBV9	TRBJ2-7	.	TGTGCCAGCAGCCGGGGAGTAGATGCGCCGTACGAGCAGTACTTC	CASSRGVDAPYEQYF
few	TRBV7-2	TRBJ1-2	TRBD1	TGTGCCAGCAGCGCCACTCCCGGGACAGGGGACTATGGCTACACCTTC	CASSATPGTGDYGYTF
few	TRBV18	TRBJ2-5	.	TGTGCCAGCTCACCCCAGGGGATGCAGGAGACCCAGTACTTC	CASSPQGMQETQYF
.	TRBV5-6	TRBJ1-2	TRBD1	TGTGCCAGCAGGGCCGGGACAGATTATGGCTACACCTTC	CASRAGTDYGYTF
few	TRBV6-6	TRBJ2-3	.	TGTGCCAGCACCCTAATCGGGGCAGATACGCAGTATTTT	CASTLIGADTQYF
.	TRBV3-1	TRBJ2-7	TRBD1	TGTGCCAGCAGGGCTTCGTACAGGGGCAAGTACGAGCAGTACTTC	CASRASYRGKYEQYF
few	TRBV18	TRBJ2-7	TRBD2	TGTGCCAGCTCACCCGGGACTAGCGGGGGATCCGAGCAGTACTTC	CASSPGTSGGSEQYF
few	TRBV6-2/TRBV6-3	TRBJ2-1	.	TGTGCCAGCAGACGTACCTACAATGAGCAGTTCTTC	CASRRTYNEQFF
.	TRBV18	TRBJ1-1	.	TGTGCCAGCTCGTCTTCCGAGGGCACTGAAGCTTTCTTT	CASSSSEGTEAFF
few	TRBV20-1	TRBJ1-3	TRBD1	TGCAGTGCTACTACAGGGGTTGGAAACACCATATATTTT	CSATTGVGNTIYF
.	TRBV7-2	TRBJ1-2	.	TGTGCCAGCAGCTTATTTCTTTGGGGGGACGATGGCTACACCTTC	CASSLFLWGDDGYTF
.	TRBV20-1	TRBJ2-1	TRBD2	TGCAGCCTAGCGGGGGGTTACAATGAGCAGTTCTTC	CSLAGGYNEQFF
.	TRBV3-1	TRBJ2-3	.	TGTGCCAGCACCAACCACGGCCCTGGGACAGATACGCAGTATTTT	CASTNHGPGTDTQYF
many	TRBV5-8	TRBJ2-5	.	TGTGCCAGCAGCCACAGAAACCAAGAGACCCAGTACTTC	CASSHRNQETQYF
many	TRBV5-1	TRBJ2-7	TRBD1	TGCGCCAGCAGCGGCGGACAGGGATTAGACGAGCAGTACTTC	CASSGGQGLDEQYF
few	TRBV20-1	TRBJ2-1	TRBD2	TGCAGTGCTAGAGATCCCCGGGGGGGCGTCGACAATGAGCAGTTCTTC	CSARDPRGGVDNEQFF
.	TRBV6-6	TRBJ1-1	.	TGTGCCAGCAGTTACTCAAGGGGAGGGGGCACTGAAGCTTTCTTT	CASSYSRGGGTEAFF
.	TRBV4-3	TRBJ1-5	.	TGCGCCAGCAGCAGGAGCCTGGTGCACGATCAGCCCCAGCATTTT	CASSRSLVHDQPQHF
.	TRBV7-3	TRBJ1-4	.	TGTGCCAGCAGCTTCCGGAGGGGCGGGAAACTGTTTTTT	CASSFRRGGKLFF
.	TRBV11-2	TRBJ1-1	.	TGTGCCAGCAGCTTAGAGGGGGCCAGGCGGGTTAACACTGAAGCTTTCTTT	CASSLEGARRVNTEAFF
.	TRBV20-1	TRBJ1-5	.	TGCAGTGCTAGAGTTACGGGGACGGATGGGCCCCAGCATTTT	CSARVTGTDGPQHF